This T cell receptor (beta chain) was sequenced in a study of regulatory T cells in long-lasting Graves disease. Time point described: newly diagnosed GD, antithyroid drugs for less than 3 months. From PBMCs, RNA was extracted and then used to make the TCR library. Arm-PCR of CDR3 regions and iRepertoire HTBI primers were used to build TCR beta libraries. One entry per CDR3 protein results from TCRdb running MiXCR on the multiplex PCR reads. Here the sample spans fewer than 400,000 distinct CDR3 sequences, 15% to 20% being singletons. This CDR3 contains 15 residues. Germline V gene sequence: CDR1 SGHRS, CDR2 YFSETQ. Trimming took off 1 base at V and 4 bases at J, with 11 bases between the two ends. This clonotype was picked up many times.

Sample: peripheral blood mononuclear cells (PBMCs), taken at new diagnosis, from a patient treated with antithyroid drugs. The clonotype comes from a female donor with Graves disease. This rearrangement joins TRBV5-1 to TRBJ2-2; tentative D call: TRBD1 (6 bases). In nucleotides, the CDR3 is TGCGCCAGCAGCTTGAGCGGACAGCTCACCGGGGAGCTGTTTTTT. Protein product: CASSLSGQLTGELFF. Complete variable domain (other parts from reference TRBV5-1 and TRBJ2-2): KAGVTQTPRYLIKTRGQQVTLSCSPISGHRSVSWYQQTPGQGLQFLFEYFSETQRNKGNFPGRFSGRQFSNSRSEMNVSTLELGDSALYLCASSLSGQLTGELFFGEGSRLTVL.